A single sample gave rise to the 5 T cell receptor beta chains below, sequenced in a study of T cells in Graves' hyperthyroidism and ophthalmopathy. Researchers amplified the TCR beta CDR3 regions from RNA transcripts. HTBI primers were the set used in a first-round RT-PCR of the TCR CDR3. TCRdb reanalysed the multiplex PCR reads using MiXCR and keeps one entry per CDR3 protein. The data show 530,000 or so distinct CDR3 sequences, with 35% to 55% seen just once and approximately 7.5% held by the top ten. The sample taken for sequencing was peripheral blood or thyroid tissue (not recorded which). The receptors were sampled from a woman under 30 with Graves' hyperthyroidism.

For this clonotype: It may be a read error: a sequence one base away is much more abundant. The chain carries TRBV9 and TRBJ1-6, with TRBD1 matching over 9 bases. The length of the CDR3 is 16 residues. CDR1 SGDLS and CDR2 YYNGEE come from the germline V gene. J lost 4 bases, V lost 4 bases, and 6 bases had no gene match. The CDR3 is CASSQEDRGYNSPLHF. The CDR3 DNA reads TGTGCCAGCAGCCAGGAGGACAGGGGTTATAATTCACCCCTCCACTTT.

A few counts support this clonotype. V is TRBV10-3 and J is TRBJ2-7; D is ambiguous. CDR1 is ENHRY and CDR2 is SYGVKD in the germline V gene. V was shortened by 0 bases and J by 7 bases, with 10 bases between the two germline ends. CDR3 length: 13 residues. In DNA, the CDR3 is TGTGCCATCAGTGAGTCGAGCTTGGGTGAGCAGTACTTC. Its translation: CAISESSLGEQYF.

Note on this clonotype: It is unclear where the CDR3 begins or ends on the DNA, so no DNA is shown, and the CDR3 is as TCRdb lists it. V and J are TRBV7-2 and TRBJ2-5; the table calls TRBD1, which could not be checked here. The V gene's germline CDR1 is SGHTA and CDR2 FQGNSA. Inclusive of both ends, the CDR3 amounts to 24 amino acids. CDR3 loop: CASTNQTSMYLCASHSQGLETQYF.

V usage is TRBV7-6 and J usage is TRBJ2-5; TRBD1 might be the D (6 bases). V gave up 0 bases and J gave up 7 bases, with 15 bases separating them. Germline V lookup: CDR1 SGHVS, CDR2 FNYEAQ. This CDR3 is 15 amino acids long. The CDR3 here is CASSLAQGTKGTQYF. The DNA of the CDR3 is TGTGCCAGCAGCTTAGCGCAGGGGACGAAGGGGACCCAGTACTTC.

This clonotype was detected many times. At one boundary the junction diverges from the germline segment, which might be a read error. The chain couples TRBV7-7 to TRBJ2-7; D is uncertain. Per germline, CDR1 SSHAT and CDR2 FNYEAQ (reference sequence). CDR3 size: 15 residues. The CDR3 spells CASSSEPGEIHEQYF. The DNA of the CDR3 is TGTGCTAGCAGCTCCGAGCCGGGCGAGATTCACGAGCAGTACTTC.